One and the same sample provided the 21 T cell receptor beta chains below, sequenced in a study of shared clonotypes between healthy human individuals. The method was immunoSEQ multiplex PCR; TCRdb's version includes in-frame clones alone and lacks a portion of them. The sample records 2 million to 2.5 million clones, around 95% being singletons. The sample consisted of naive CD4+ T cells sorted from blood. Indicated subset: CD45RA+ positively selected. The receptors here all came from a man younger than 35 in good health.

V is TRBV6-1 and J is TRBJ1-1, with a weak D call TRBD1 (6 bases). Germline CDR1 and CDR2: MNHNS and SASEGT. The CDR3 has 15 amino acids. The V end lost 1 base, the J end lost 0 bases, and 9 bases lay between the germline ends. The CDR3 DNA is TGTGCCAGCAGTGAAGAGGGGGGCCTGAACACTGAAGCTTTCTTT. Translated: CASSEEGGLNTEAFF.

Only one count was recorded for this clone. The V call is TRBV5-4, the J call TRBJ2-3; 9 nucleotides align to TRBD2. The CDR3 has 18 residues. The V and J ends lost 7 bases and 6 bases, in that order; junction bases with no gene match: 21. Germline values: CDR1 SGHNT, CDR2 YYREEE (reference sequence). CDR3 region: CASGPGGLAGFRGDTQYF. CDR3 in DNA: TGTGCCAGCGGCCCCGGTGGGCTAGCGGGATTCAGGGGGGATACGCAGTATTTT.

The chain is built from TRBV6-5 and TRBJ2-6; D is perhaps TRBD1 (6 bases). Germline V gene data show CDR1 as MNHEY and CDR2 as SVGAGI. The CDR3 extends over 15 amino acids. Trimming took off 2 bases at V and 3 bases at J, with 8 bases between the two ends. The CDR3 sequence is CASSYGGNGANVLTF. CDR3 nucleotides: TGTGCCAGCAGTTACGGGGGCAATGGGGCCAACGTCCTGACTTTC.

The chain recombines TRBV2 with TRBJ1-4; no clear D. The CDR3 has 15 residues. Trimming took off 3 bases at V and 2 bases at J, with 10 bases between the two ends. Germline CDR1 and CDR2: SNHLY and FYNNEI. The CDR3 protein is CASSDLGSTNEKLFF. In DNA form, the CDR3 reads TGTGCCAGCAGTGACTTGGGCAGCACTAATGAAAAACTGTTTTTT.

The chain couples TRBV5-4 to TRBJ2-1; 8 nucleotides match TRBD1. The CDR3 runs 15 residues. Per the germline V gene, CDR1 is SGHNT and CDR2 is YYREEE (reference sequence). V lost 4 bases and J lost 5; bases outside the gene matches: 8. Here the CDR3 reads CASSPQTGANNEQFF. CDR3 sequence (DNA): TGTGCCAGCAGCCCACAGACAGGGGCAAACAATGAGCAGTTCTTC.

The V call is TRBV4-1, the J call TRBJ2-7, with 7 nucleotides matching TRBD2. Germline loops: CDR1 MGHRA, CDR2 YSYEKL. The CDR3 has 19 amino acids. The V segment lost 0 bases and the J segment 2 bases; nucleotides outside the gene matches: 16. The chain's CDR3 is CASSQDLRGLGGSTYEQYF. The CDR3 coding sequence is TGCGCCAGCAGCCAAGATCTTCGAGGTCTGGGAGGGAGTACCTACGAGCAGTACTTC.

As for this clone: Other DNA sequences of this sample code for an identical CDR3. The gene calls are TRBV10-3 and TRBJ1-2; D is ambiguous. V lost 2 bases and J 4 bases, leaving 8 bases between the germline ends. The CDR3 loop spans 13 amino acids. CDR1 ENHRY and CDR2 SYGVKD come from the germline V gene. The CDR3 bases are TGTGCCATCAGTGAGGAAGGTATCTATGGCTACACCTTC. Amino acids: CAISEEGIYGYTF.

Concerning this clone: Different DNA sequences within this sample yield the same CDR3. The V and J genes are TRBV4-3 and TRBJ2-5; TRBD1 aligns across 8 bases. Trimming took 0 bases from V and 5 from J; bases not matched to a gene: 5. Germline-derived CDR1 and CDR2 are LGHNA and YSLEER. CDR3 length: 15 residues. The CDR3 DNA sequence: TGCGCCAGCAGCCAAGACCAGGGGGCGAGGGAGACCCAGTACTTC. Its protein is CASSQDQGARETQYF.

The chain carries TRBV30 and TRBJ2-2; D may be TRBD2 (5 bases). CDR1 and CDR2 from the germline V gene are GTSNPN and SVGIG (reference sequence). V was pared by 0 bases and J by 1 base, with 6 bases between. This CDR3 contains 14 residues. This CDR3 reads CAWSVLVNTGELFF. CDR3 nucleotides: TGTGCCTGGAGTGTACTAGTGAACACCGGGGAGCTGTTTTTT. The entire variable domain, with the rest obtained from reference TRBV30 and TRBJ2-2, is as follows: SQTIHQWPATLVQPVGSPLSLECTVEGTSNPNLYWYRQAAGRGLQLLFYSVGIGQISSEVPQNLSASRPQDRQFILSSKKLLLSDSGFYLCAWSVLVNTGELFFGEGSRLTVL.

As concerns this clone: Additional DNA sequences in this sample encode the identical CDR3. This chain joins TRBV5-1 and TRBJ1-5; D uncertain. Trimming removed 3 bases from V and 0 bases from J, with 4 bases in between. The CDR3 is 13 amino acids. CDR1 is SGHRS, CDR2 YFSETQ, per germline. The CDR3 protein is CASSWDSNQPQHF. CDR3 bases: TGCGCCAGCAGCTGGGATAGCAATCAGCCCCAGCATTTT.

This rearrangement joins TRBV9 to TRBJ2-1; D gene ambiguous. Germline assignment: CDR1 SGDLS and CDR2 YYNGEE. This CDR3 region has 17 residues. V was cut by 0 bases and J by 4 bases, with 17 bases left in between. This chain's CDR3 is CASSVAQGQPLYNEQFF. The DNA of the CDR3 is TGTGCCAGCAGCGTAGCTCAAGGTCAGCCTTTGTACAATGAGCAGTTCTTC.

V usage is TRBV19 and J usage is TRBJ2-2, with D perhaps matching TRBD1 (6 bases). CDR1 is LNHDA, CDR2 SQIVND, per germline (reference sequence). This CDR3 has 15 amino acids. V gave up 6 bases and J gave up 3 bases, with 14 bases separating them. The CDR3 region has the DNA TGTGCCAGTAGCCGCTGGGGGCGGGACACCGGGGAGCTGTTTTTT. It yields the protein CASSRWGRDTGELFF.

V is TRBV5-4 and J is TRBJ2-3, with 9 bases aligning to TRBD2. The CDR3 spans 17 residues. The V and J ends lost 0 bases and 4 bases, in that order; junction bases with no gene match: 9. Looked up from germline, CDR1 is SGHNT and CDR2 is YYREEE (reference sequence). For the CDR3, the DNA is TGTGCCAGCAGCTTGGCATCCGGGCGGGGGGGGCCAGATACGCAGTATTTT. Its translation is CASSLASGRGGPDTQYF.

This clone was detected once. This chain joins TRBV30 and TRBJ2-7; TRBD2 might be the D (6 bases). Germline loops: CDR1 GTSNPN, CDR2 SVGIG (reference sequence). Trimming took 5 bases from V and 6 from J, leaving 11 bases between them. The CDR3 length is 11 residues. In DNA form, the CDR3 reads TGTGCCTGGGGGGTAGCGGCCGAGCAGTACTTC. It encodes CAWGVAAEQYF.

The V call is TRBV19, the J call TRBJ1-5, with D unresolved. The CDR3 is made up of 13 amino acids. V dropped 6 bases and J dropped 0 bases, with 6 bases sitting between them. Germline CDR1 reads LNHDA; CDR2 reads SQIVND (reference sequence). CDR3 protein: CASRINSNQPQHF. CDR3 DNA: TGTGCCAGTAGGATAAATAGCAATCAGCCCCAGCATTTT. The variable domain in full, with the rest retrieved from reference TRBV19 and TRBJ1-5, is DGGITQSPKYLFRKEGQNVTLSCEQNLNHDAMYWYRQDPGQGLRLIYYSQIVNDFQKGDIAEGYSVSREKKESFPLTVTSAQKNPTAFYLCASRINSNQPQHFGDGTRLSIL.

CDR3 in DNA: TGTGCCAGCAGCTTTGTTGCGGGACCCACCTACAATGAGCAGTTCTTC. As protein: CASSFVAGPTYNEQFF. The rearrangement joins TRBV9 to TRBJ2-1, with a possible D match to TRBD2 (6 bases). Trimming took 4 bases from V and 2 from J, leaving 16 bases between them. Germline assignment: CDR1 SGDLS and CDR2 YYNGEE. This CDR3 spans 16 amino acids.

The chain is built from TRBV2 and TRBJ1-1; D ambiguous. Germline CDR1 SNHLY, CDR2 FYNNEI. Trimming took off 6 bases at V and 0 bases at J, with 8 bases between the two ends. The CDR3 is 13 amino acids. The CDR3 here is CASRDGVNTEAFF. The DNA for the CDR3 is TGTGCCAGCAGAGACGGGGTGAACACTGAAGCTTTCTTT. Using reference TRBV2 and TRBJ1-1 for the parts outside the CDR3, the full variable domain is EPEVTQTPSHQVTQMGQEVILRCVPISNHLYFYWYRQILGQKVEFLVSFYNNEISEKSEIFDDQFSVERPDGSNFTLKIRSTKLEDSAMYFCASRDGVNTEAFFGQGTRLTVV.

The chain joins TRBV30 to TRBJ2-5; D is possibly TRBD2 (5 bases). There are 12 residues in the CDR3. Trimming removed 1 base from V and 4 bases from J, with 7 bases in between. Germline CDR1 reads GTSNPN; CDR2 reads SVGIG (reference sequence). The CDR3 loop is CAWSDAGETQYF. The CDR3 nucleotides are TGTGCCTGGAGTGACGCGGGAGAGACCCAGTACTTC.

The chain has TRBV5-1 and TRBJ2-2, with 9 bases lining up with TRBD1. The V gene end was trimmed by 8 bases and the J gene end by 0 bases; junction bases not matched to a gene: 11. This CDR3 is 17 amino acids long. Germline CDR1 is SGHRS and CDR2 is YFSETQ. The CDR3, as DNA: TGCGCCAGTTCACCTCGGGACAGGGCAGCGAACACCGGGGAGCTGTTTTTT. It specifies CASSPRDRAANTGELFF.

The rearrangement links TRBV4-3 to TRBJ2-7; the match to TRBD2 covers 7 bases. Trimming took 0 bases from V and 5 from J; bases not matched to a gene: 13. This CDR3 contains 17 residues. Per the germline V gene, CDR1 is LGHNA and CDR2 is YSLEER. DNA of the CDR3: TGCGCCAGCAGCCAAGACAAGGTTACTAGCGAGGAAAACGAGCAGTACTTC. This encodes CASSQDKVTSEENEQYF.

The chain carries TRBV27 and TRBJ1-1; 10 nucleotides match TRBD1. Germline assignment: CDR1 MNHEY and CDR2 SMNVEV (reference sequence). This CDR3 is 16 amino acids long. With V trimmed by 3 bases and J by 4 bases, 8 bases remained unmatched. CDR3 nucleotides: TGTGCCAGCAGTTTTCCCCGACAGGGGGCAGGCACTGAAGCTTTCTTT. Its translation is CASSFPRQGAGTEAFF.